This note documents a single TCR beta chain sequence. Which antigen it targets is not known. Base qualities were left out, and no much larger clone turns up one base away. These data originate in a study of multiple sclerosis patients with progressive multifocal leukoencephalopathy (dated by TCRdb to the late 2010s). Describing the broader study: Peripheral T and B cells were examined in MS patients who went on to develop PML (4 under natalizumab, 1 after alemtuzumab) as well as in treated patients who did not. Two natalizumab-treated patients who later developed PML were followed longitudinally from before therapy through 6 and 12 months to PML onset. The goal of the study was to detect any JC virus-specific or public T-cell expansions that arose at the time of PML onset.

The time point label, read with the paper, signifies: time of PML onset. The treatment or condition label here, explained by the study, means: on natalizumab therapy at sampling. Diagnosis of PML relied on clinical and MRI findings, with confirmation coming from detection of JC virus DNA in cerebrospinal fluid. In the natalizumab-treated patients, PML developed after between 16 and 56 months of natalizumab therapy. Every listed patient had earlier received interferon beta, and every PML patient was female. At the time of PML onset, T3 blood samples were collected. Ficoll-Hypaque density gradient centrifugation was used to isolate peripheral blood mononuclear cells. Paper-wide results and their limitations: When PML developed, neither common TRBV or TRBJ gene usage nor preferential TRBV-TRBJ pairings were detected. Because of the small, descriptive cohort, whether findings reflect JC virus infection or general immunocompromise remained unclear. TRB clones above 0.5% frequency appeared only in PML patients, but expanded clones at PML onset were already present before and during natalizumab therapy. Only peripheral blood was analyzed, although cerebrospinal fluid or brain lymphocytes might be more informative for natalizumab-associated PML. Most PML patients had lower normalized Shannon entropy, suggesting less diverse TRB repertoires, while values in the natalizumab-treated controls sat near 1.

The germline V gene provides CDR1 MNHEY and CDR2 SVGAGI. The CDR3 runs 12 amino acids, cysteine and phenylalanine included. CDR3 DNA is the only sequence kept; it has 36 bases, read in frame from the first base. V was cut back by 7 bases and J by 8 bases, leaving a gap of 11 bases between them. TRB CDR3 regions were amplified from genomic DNA with the immunoSEQ two-step multiplex PCR at survey-level depth. Synthetic inline TR CDR3 controls covering all V-J pairings were spiked into each PCR so that template counts could be estimated and amplification bias removed. Reads went through processing to reduce amplification and sequencing bias, and quantification was done against synthetic TR CDR3 analogs. The paper's processing steps were these. Raw data were processed in ImmunoSEQ Analyzer, removing out-of-frame sequences and CDR3s with stop codons, and genes were named by IMGT nomenclature. Repertoire diversity was summarized as normalized Shannon entropy, defined as 1 minus Pielou's evenness. TRB sequences were considered identical only when V gene, J gene and CDR3 were shared. Public PML clonotypes were CDR3s shared by two or more PML-onset samples but absent earlier, in controls, and in public databases. CDR3 amino acid composition by position was analyzed with Skylign using the observed count method. Sourced from immuneACCESS, this table was stored by TCRdb with only in-frame sequences that have V and J called. A share of the clones is absent; for the studies checked, an unresolved V gene accounts for under half, and the remainder has no known explanation. That table furnishes V, J and clone size, whereas the DNA furnished D and trimming. Across this sample there are 30,000 to 35,000 clones, with roughly 90% seen only once. The ten largest clones represent roughly 3.1% of the sample.

The rearranged chain carries TRBV6-5 and TRBJ1-4; TRBD1 is a weak D gene call, 5 bases matching. This clonotype was sampled from a human donor with progressive multifocal leukoencephalopathy. Sequenced here: PBMCs, sampled from a patient treated with natalizumab. The CDR3 region reads CASTGAEEKLFF. The bases are TGTGCCAGCACTGGGGCGGAGGAAAAACTGTTTTTT.